This T cell receptor (beta chain) derives from a study of T cells in Graves' hyperthyroidism and ophthalmopathy. Study background: At initial diagnosis, before any treatment had begun, peripheral blood was obtained. Study-wide results and caveats: Most thyroid clonotypes with frequency above 0.001 were detected in blood. A model of 13 V-J pairs discriminated ophthalmopathy from stable hyperthyroidism.

TCR beta CDR3 region amplification was performed from RNA transcripts. Carried out on the TCR CDR3, a first-round RT-PCR used the HTBI primer set. TCRdb re-called the multiplex PCR reads with MiXCR, one entry per CDR3 protein. Among around 610,000 distinct CDR3 sequences, about 14% were seen once, and the ten largest hold around 4.5%. At least ten counts were recorded for this clonotype. Its cognate antigen is unknown. An end of the junction does not agree with germline; a read error may underlie this. Germline V gene lookup returns CDR1 MNHNS and CDR2 SASEGT. The CDR3 contains 13 residues. Thyroid ultrasound, orbital computed tomography, clinical symptoms, and serum thyroxine and TRAb underpinned diagnoses.

The sequence came from a woman aged 35 to 49 with Graves' ophthalmopathy. The V gene is TRBV6-1, the J gene TRBJ2-7; D perhaps matches TRBD2 (5 bases). Sequenced material: blood. CDR3 nucleotide sequence: TGTACCAGCAATGGAGGAAGCTCCTACGAGCAGTACTTC. It encodes CTSNGGSSYEQYF.